Listed below are T cell receptor beta chains from one sample, sequenced in a study of identical twins. TCRdb independently ran MiXCR on the 5' RACE reads; one entry per CDR3 protein. The table has more than 1.5 million distinct CDR3 sequences, less than 40% seen once. The sequenced material came from cord blood. These receptors originate from a newborn girl in good health. CDR3s include the opening cysteine and the closing phenylalanine or tryptophan. Fields, in order: J gene, D gene, clone size, V gene, CDR3 protein, CDR3 DNA. D genes are given only for firm matches. Only part of the rows carry a size: once, few, many, or a class if the clone is expanded.

j_gene: TRBJ2-3; d_gene: TRBD2; abundance: .; v_gene: TRBV9; CDR3aa: CASSLLASGSWDMQYF; CDR3nt: TGTGCCAGCAGCCTGCTTGCTAGCGGGAGTTGGGATATGCAGTATTTT
j_gene: TRBJ2-4; d_gene: .; abundance: many; v_gene: TRBV15; CDR3aa: CATSRAPRVDKNIQYF; CDR3nt: TGTGCCACCAGCAGAGCTCCCCGCGTAGACAAAAACATTCAGTACTTC
j_gene: TRBJ2-7; d_gene: TRBD2; abundance: .; v_gene: TRBV2; CDR3aa: CASSEPASGRGYEQYF; CDR3nt: TGTGCCAGCAGTGAACCGGCTAGCGGGAGAGGCTACGAGCAGTACTTC
j_gene: TRBJ1-2; d_gene: TRBD1; abundance: .; v_gene: TRBV6-1; CDR3aa: CASKGYSEMDRGYGYTF; CDR3nt: TGTGCCAGCAAAGGATACTCTGAAATGGACAGGGGCTATGGCTACACCTTC
j_gene: TRBJ1-2; d_gene: .; abundance: few; v_gene: TRBV14; CDR3aa: CASSQGDRLTYGYTF; CDR3nt: TGTGCCAGCAGCCAAGGCGACAGGCTTACCTATGGCTACACCTTC
j_gene: TRBJ2-7; d_gene: .; abundance: few; v_gene: TRBV9; CDR3aa: CASSVGDLISYEQYF; CDR3nt: TGTGCCAGCAGCGTAGGGGACCTCATCTCCTACGAGCAGTACTTC
j_gene: TRBJ1-1; d_gene: .; abundance: .; v_gene: TRBV7-2; CDR3aa: CASRRQDARAFF; CDR3nt: TGTGCCAGCAGGCGACAGGACGCTCGAGCTTTCTTT
j_gene: TRBJ1-5; d_gene: .; abundance: .; v_gene: TRBV20-1; CDR3aa: CSARVENHRNQPQHF; CDR3nt: TGCAGTGCTAGAGTGGAGAACCACCGCAATCAGCCCCAGCATTTT
j_gene: TRBJ2-1; d_gene: .; abundance: .; v_gene: TRBV18; CDR3aa: CASSPKGTYQETQFF; CDR3nt: TGTGCCAGCTCACCCAAGGGCACTTACCAAGAGACCCAGTTCTTC
j_gene: TRBJ1-2; d_gene: .; abundance: .; v_gene: TRBV20-1; CDR3aa: CSASGSVRGEVWGYTF; CDR3nt: TGCAGTGCTAGTGGATCGGTCCGGGGAGAGGTGTGGGGCTACACCTTC
j_gene: TRBJ2-7; d_gene: .; abundance: .; v_gene: TRBV20-1; CDR3aa: CSAPDGSYEQYF; CDR3nt: TGCAGTGCTCCCGACGGATCCTACGAGCAGTACTTC
j_gene: TRBJ1-1; d_gene: .; abundance: .; v_gene: TRBV21-1; CDR3aa: CTSPKSETGGTEAFF; CDR3nt: TGTACCAGCCCAAAATCCGAGACAGGGGGCACTGAAGCTTTCTTT
j_gene: TRBJ2-7; d_gene: .; abundance: many; v_gene: TRBV20-1; CDR3aa: CSATGSYEQYF; CDR3nt: TGCAGTGCGACGGGGTCCTACGAGCAGTACTTC
j_gene: TRBJ1-1; d_gene: .; abundance: .; v_gene: TRBV12-3/TRBV12-4; CDR3aa: CASSPRQSMNTEAFF; CDR3nt: TGTGCCAGCAGCCCACGACAGTCTATGAACACTGAAGCTTTCTTT